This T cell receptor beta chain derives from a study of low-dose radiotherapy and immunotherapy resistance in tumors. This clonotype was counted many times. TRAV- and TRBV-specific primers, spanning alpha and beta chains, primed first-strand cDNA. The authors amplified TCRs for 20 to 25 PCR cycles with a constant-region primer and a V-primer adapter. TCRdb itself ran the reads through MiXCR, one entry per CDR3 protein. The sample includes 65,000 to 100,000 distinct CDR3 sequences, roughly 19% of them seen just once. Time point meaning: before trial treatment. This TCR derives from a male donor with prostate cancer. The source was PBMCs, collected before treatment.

The CDR3 spells CASSLGRFYTEAFF. The CDR3 DNA reads TGTGCCAGCAGTTTAGGACGGTTTTACACTGAAGCTTTCTTT. The chain recombines TRBV27 with TRBJ1-1, with unresolved D. The CDR3 has 14 residues. Looked up from germline, CDR1 is MNHEY and CDR2 is SMNVEV (reference sequence). Trimming cost V 2 bases and J 3 bases, with 10 bases left between them.